The next 27 T cell receptor beta chains were all read from a single sample in a study of healthy donors' naive CD4 and CD8 T cells. Each TCR library used around 500 ng of total RNA and a linear amplification protocol. TCRdb analysed the reads with MiXCR anew, one entry per CDR3 protein. This table has roughly 200,000 distinct CDR3 sequences, nearly 75% appearing once. Sequencing input: naive CD4+ and CD8+ T cells sorted from blood, pooled from several donors. The receptor source for this set is a pool of human donors in good health; the sample pools cells from several healthy donors.

This chain connects TRBV12-3 or TRBV12-4 to TRBJ2-3; 10 positions match TRBD2. The trim removed 5 bases at V and 4 bases at J, leaving 6 bases unmatched. CDR3 size: 15 residues. Written as DNA, the CDR3 is TGTGCCAGCAGTCCCGGGACTAGCGCTGCAGATACGCAGTATTTT. Translated: CASSPGTSAADTQYF.

This clonotype was seen a few times. This chain connects TRBV6-5 to TRBJ1-1, with D possibly being TRBD1 (5 bases). The germline V gene has CDR1 MNHEY and CDR2 SVGAGI. The CDR3 is 13 amino acids. V gave up 0 bases and J gave up 9 bases, with 11 bases separating them. Here the CDR3 reads CASSYSGGMKAFF. The CDR3 bases are TGTGCCAGCAGTTACTCTGGGGGGATGAAAGCTTTCTTT.

The chain's CDR3 is CASKGGIPYEQYF. The CDR3, as DNA: TGTGCCAGTAAAGGAGGGATCCCCTACGAGCAGTACTTC. This chain links TRBV19 with TRBJ2-7; D is possibly TRBD2 (6 bases). CDR1 LNHDA and CDR2 SQIVND come from the germline V gene (reference sequence). V was trimmed by 7 bases and J by 2 bases, leaving 12 bases between them. The CDR3 runs 13 residues.

This chain links TRBV29-1 with TRBJ1-1; D unclear. Germline lookup yields CDR1 SQVTM and CDR2 ANQGSEA. The CDR3 spans 12 residues. Between the trimmed V and J ends, which lost 6 bases and 1 base, there was a span of 9 bases. The CDR3 DNA reads TGCAGCGTCGCTACAGAGAACACTGAAGCTTTCTTT. It codes for CSVATENTEAFF.

This chain links TRBV18 with TRBJ1-2, with D possibly being TRBD1 (6 bases). Germline V gives CDR1 KGHSH, CDR2 LQKENI. V was shortened by 2 bases and J by 3 bases, with 13 bases between the two germline ends. The CDR3 covers 15 residues. The DNA for the CDR3 is TGTGCCAGCTCACCAAGCTCGGGACAAGACTATGGCTACACCTTC. Encoded protein: CASSPSSGQDYGYTF.

The rearrangement links TRBV19 to TRBJ2-1, with D unclear. Germline V gives CDR1 LNHDA, CDR2 SQIVND (reference sequence). This CDR3 spans 12 amino acids. V was shortened by 6 bases and J by 10 bases, with 13 bases between the two germline ends. The CDR3 sequence: CASRDTAWEQFF. DNA of the CDR3: TGTGCCAGTAGGGATACGGCCTGGGAGCAGTTCTTC.

The J gene is TRBJ1-1, the V gene TRBV6-5; D unresolved. Germline CDR1 MNHEY, CDR2 SVGAGI. The CDR3 runs 12 residues. Trimming pared 8 bases from V and 5 bases from J, leaving 12 bases between. The CDR3 nucleotides are TGTGCCAGCCTAGGGCGTGGAACTGAAGCTTTCTTT. Residues: CASLGRGTEAFF.

V gene TRBV29-1 combines with J gene TRBJ2-1; D gene unclear. This CDR3 has 14 amino acids. V shed 7 bases and J shed 0 bases, with 13 bases lying between them. Germline V CDR1 and CDR2: SQVTM, ANQGSEA. The CDR3, as DNA: TGCAGCGGACTGACTGAGAGCTCCTACAATGAGCAGTTCTTC. Translating it yields CSGLTESSYNEQFF.

A few counts support this clonotype. The chain recombines TRBV6-2 or TRBV6-3 with TRBJ2-7, with D perhaps given as TRBD1 or TRBD2 (5 bases each). The CDR3 is 14 amino acids. Germline CDR1 is MNHEY and CDR2 is SVGEGT. Trimming left V 7 bases short and J 4 bases short, with 17 bases between. CDR3 nucleotide sequence: TGTGCCAGCACCACCCGGGGCCCCTCGTACGAGCAGTACTTC. This gives the protein CASTTRGPSYEQYF.

V is TRBV10-3 and J is TRBJ2-3, with a possible D match to TRBD1 (8 bases). The V end lost 3 bases, the J end lost 2 bases, and 18 bases lay between the germline ends. Germline CDR1 reads ENHRY; CDR2 reads SYGVKD. There are 17 residues in the CDR3. The CDR3 region is CAISDEGGTGPTDTQYF. CDR3 sequence (DNA): TGTGCCATCAGTGATGAGGGAGGGACAGGCCCCACAGATACGCAGTATTTT.

The V gene is TRBV4-3, the J gene TRBJ1-1; 7 positions match TRBD1. Trimming cost V 5 bases and J 0 bases; bases outside gene matches: 6. The CDR3 runs 15 residues. The germline CDR1 and CDR2 sequences are LGHNA and YSLEER. The DNA for the CDR3 is TGCGCCAGCAGCACCCGACAGGGCGTGAACACTGAAGCTTTCTTT. Translation: CASSTRQGVNTEAFF.

V usage is TRBV19 and J usage is TRBJ1-1; D is undetermined. Germline CDR1 LNHDA, CDR2 SQIVND (reference sequence). The CDR3 contains 12 residues. Between the trimmed V and J ends, which lost 3 bases and 4 bases, there was a span of 6 bases. In DNA form, the CDR3 reads TGTGCCAGTAGTATCGGCTTCACTGAAGCTTTCTTT. Translated: CASSIGFTEAFF.

The V gene is TRBV6-4, the J gene TRBJ2-7, with D hard to call. This CDR3 comprises 14 residues. Germline V gene sequence: CDR1 MRHNA, CDR2 SNTAGT. Deletions cut 8 bases from V and 6 bases from J, with 20 bases between. CDR3 bases: TGTGCCAGCTTCCAAGGGCTAGTGGCTGGCGAGCAGTACTTC. It is translated as CASFQGLVAGEQYF.

The sample holds a few counts of this clonotype. The J gene is TRBJ2-7, the V gene TRBV27; perhaps TRBD1 as D (6 bases). The CDR3 sequence is 15 residues long. V was cut by 3 bases and J by 2 bases, with 14 bases left in between. The germline gives CDR1 MNHEY, CDR2 SMNVEV (reference sequence). As DNA, the CDR3 is TGTGCCAGCAGTTTTGAGGCAGGGGCCACCTACGAGCAGTACTTC. It translates to CASSFEAGATYEQYF.

V and J are TRBV15 and TRBJ1-2; D is unclear. CDR1 and CDR2 from the germline V gene are LNHNV and YYDKDF (reference sequence). The CDR3 runs to 13 residues. The V end was cut by 5 bases, the J end by 2 bases, with 9 bases between. CDR3 region: CATSEDANYGYTF. The CDR3 DNA sequence: TGTGCCACCAGCGAAGACGCCAACTATGGCTACACCTTC.

The CDR3 DNA sequence: TGCAGCGTCGACAGGACAGGGATCTACAATGAGCAGTTCTTC. It specifies CSVDRTGIYNEQFF. This chain links TRBV29-1 with TRBJ2-1, with 8 positions matching TRBD1. After removal of 6 bases from V and 3 bases from J, the junction contained 7 bases not matched to a gene. This CDR3 contains 14 residues. Germline V gives CDR1 SQVTM, CDR2 ANQGSEA.

V is TRBV27 and J is TRBJ1-5; the match to TRBD1 covers 7 bases. CDR1 is MNHEY, CDR2 SMNVEV, per germline (reference sequence). The CDR3 runs 13 residues. V was pared by 6 bases and J by 3 bases, with 2 bases of the junction left unmatched. The CDR3 DNA sequence: TGTGCCAGCAGGGGACAGTACAATCAGCCCCAGCATTTT. Amino acid sequence: CASRGQYNQPQHF.

V gene TRBV6-1 combines with J gene TRBJ1-6; 11 bases fit TRBD1. The CDR3 loop spans 15 amino acids. V lost 10 bases and J lost 7; bases outside the gene matches: 9. Germline assignment: CDR1 MNHNS and CDR2 SASEGT. The CDR3 loop is CATPGGTGGNSPLHF. CDR3 nucleotides: TGTGCCACCCCGGGAGGGACAGGGGGAAATTCACCCCTCCACTTT.

This chain uses TRBV15 with TRBJ2-7, with D perhaps assigned TRBD1 or TRBD2 (6 bases each). CDR3 length equals 14 residues. The V gene lost 6 bases and the J gene lost 3 bases, with 15 bases spanning the gap. The germline V gene encodes CDR1 LNHNV and CDR2 YYDKDF (reference sequence). In DNA, the CDR3 is TGTGCCACCAGTCCCGGGGGCGAAATCTACGAGCAGTACTTC. It yields the protein CATSPGGEIYEQYF.

This clonotype was counted a few times. The chain is built from TRBV7-2 and TRBJ2-1, with a weak D call TRBD1 (6 bases). This CDR3 is 14 amino acids long. V was cut by 2 bases and J by 12 bases, with 17 bases left in between. Per germline, CDR1 SGHTA and CDR2 FQGNSA. CDR3 amino acids: CASSLRLFGRGQFF. DNA of the CDR3: TGTGCCAGCAGCTTAAGGCTCTTTGGCAGGGGGCAGTTCTTC.

This chain joins TRBV29-1 and TRBJ2-1; possibly TRBD2 for D (6 bases). Per germline, CDR1 SQVTM and CDR2 ANQGSEA. This CDR3 is built from 16 residues. With 3 bases removed from V and 0 bases from J, the gap between germline ends came to 15 bases. CDR3 nucleotides: TGCAGCGTTGAGAGCCTGGGGGGAAGCTCCTACAATGAGCAGTTCTTC. It yields the protein CSVESLGGSSYNEQFF.

The chain links TRBV6-2 or TRBV6-3 to TRBJ1-1; D gene ambiguous. The CDR3 consists of 17 residues. V lost 5 bases to trimming and J lost 0 bases, with 19 bases between them. Per germline, CDR1 MNHEY and CDR2 SVGEGT. CDR3 bases: TGTGCCAGCAGTACCACTCACAGCGTCCTGATGAACACTGAAGCTTTCTTT. Its translation: CASSTTHSVLMNTEAFF.

This chain uses TRBV5-4 with TRBJ2-5, with 7 bases identical to TRBD2. The germline V gene has CDR1 SGHNT and CDR2 YYREEE (reference sequence). This CDR3 is 11 amino acids long. J lost 4 bases, V lost 7 bases, and 1 base had no gene match. The CDR3 DNA reads as TGTGCCAGCGTAGCGGGAGAGACCCAGTACTTC. The encoded protein is CASVAGETQYF. Variable domain in full (rest from reference TRBV5-4 and TRBJ2-5): ETGVTQSPTHLIKTRGQQVTLRCSSQSGHNTVSWYQQALGQGPQFIFQYYREEENGRGNFPPRFSGLQFPNYSSELNVNALELDDSALYLCASVAGETQYFGPGTRLLVL.

The V gene is TRBV29-1, the J gene TRBJ2-7; D could derive from TRBD1 or TRBD2 (5 bases each). V lost 6 bases to trimming and J lost 0 bases, with 12 bases between them. There are 13 residues in the CDR3. Germline CDR1 SQVTM, CDR2 ANQGSEA. CDR3 sequence (DNA): TGCAGCGTCCCGGGACCGAGCTCCTACGAGCAGTACTTC. Its translation: CSVPGPSSYEQYF.

In this sample, this clonotype turned up once. V usage is TRBV28 and J usage is TRBJ2-7; D is possibly TRBD1 (5 bases). Trimming cost V 3 bases and J 0 bases, with 15 bases left between them. From germline, CDR1 is MDHEN and CDR2 SYDVKM. The CDR3 is 16 residues long. CDR3 nucleotides: TGTGCCAGCAGTTTCTACGGTGACAGCCCCTCCTACGAGCAGTACTTC. The encoded protein is CASSFYGDSPSYEQYF. Variable domain in full (rest from reference TRBV28 and TRBJ2-7): DVKVTQSSRYLVKRTGEKVFLECVQDMDHENMFWYRQDPGLGLRLIYFSYDVKMKEKGDIPEGYSVSREKKERFSLILESASTNQTSMYLCASSFYGDSPSYEQYFGPGTRLTVT.

V usage is TRBV7-8 and J usage is TRBJ2-2; D may be TRBD2 (5 bases). The CDR3 has 16 residues. CDR1 and CDR2 (germline): SGHVS, FQNEAQ. Trimming shortened V by 5 bases and J by 1 base, and 14 bases separated the two germline ends. The CDR3 spells CASSPWTGLNTGELFF. As DNA, the CDR3 is TGTGCCAGCAGCCCGTGGACGGGGTTGAACACCGGGGAGCTGTTTTTT. Filled out from reference TRBV7-8 and TRBJ2-2, the complete variable domain reads GAGVSQSPRYKVAKRGQDVALRCDPISGHVSLFWYQQALGQGPEFLTYFQNEAQLDKSGLPSDRFFAERPEGSVSTLKIQRTQQEDSAVYLCASSPWTGLNTGELFFGEGSRLTVL.

The rearrangement links TRBV29-1 to TRBJ2-7, with D possibly TRBD2 on 5 matching bases. CDR3 size: 14 residues. V lost 2 bases, J lost 3 bases, and 14 bases lay in between. Germline CDR1 SQVTM, CDR2 ANQGSEA. The CDR3 sequence: CSVEKQAGFYEQYF. As DNA, the CDR3 is TGCAGCGTTGAAAAGCAGGCGGGTTTCTACGAGCAGTACTTC.